These 30 T cell receptor beta chains were sequenced from one sample in a study of T cells in pancreatic ductal adenocarcinoma. Libraries were prepared by immunoSEQ multiplex PCR; TCRdb keeps only in-frame clonotypes and omits some of them. The table includes 100,000 or so clones, nearly 95% detected once. Selected pancreatic ductal adenocarcinoma patients had undergone surgery without neoadjuvant therapy. Sequenced sample: PBMCs. These receptors were obtained from a human donor with pancreatic ductal adenocarcinoma.

The chain joins TRBV5-4 to TRBJ2-3; 9 bases map to TRBD2. There are 16 residues in the CDR3. CDR1 and CDR2 (germline): SGHNT, YYREEE (reference sequence). V lost 4 bases to trimming and J lost 5 bases; unmatched junction nucleotides: 11. The CDR3 region is CASSRGLAGPLDTQYF. The CDR3 coding sequence is TGTGCCAGCAGCCGAGGGCTAGCGGGACCGCTAGATACGCAGTATTTT.

In nucleotides, the CDR3 is TGTGCCAGCAGTTTTACAGGATTGGACAATGAGCAGTTCTTC. The encoded protein is CASSFTGLDNEQFF. The chain is built from TRBV28 and TRBJ2-1; TRBD1 might be the D (5 bases). CDR1 is MDHEN and CDR2 is SYDVKM in the germline V gene. This CDR3 region has 14 residues. V was cut by 3 bases and J by 5 bases, with 11 bases left in between.

The chain combines TRBV6-1 with TRBJ1-1; no definite D call. V gave up 3 bases and J gave up 0 bases, with 11 bases separating them. Per germline, CDR1 MNHNS and CDR2 SASEGT. The CDR3 contains 15 residues. CDR3 DNA sequence: TGTGCCAGCAGTGATCTGGCACTAATGAACACTGAAGCTTTCTTT. Its translation is CASSDLALMNTEAFF.

V usage is TRBV5-1 and J usage is TRBJ2-7, with D unclear. The CDR3 is 15 amino acids. The germline V gene has CDR1 SGHRS and CDR2 YFSETQ. Trimming stripped 2 bases from V and 1 base from J, with 13 bases between. Written as DNA, the CDR3 is TGCGCCAGCAGCTTTACAGCAGACATTTCCTACGAGCAGTACTTC. Translating gives CASSFTADISYEQYF.

The rearrangement links TRBV28 to TRBJ2-5; perhaps TRBD2 as D (5 bases). The CDR3 sequence is 10 residues long. Per germline, CDR1 MDHEN and CDR2 SYDVKM. CDR3 bases: TGTGCTACTAGTAGGGAGACCCAGTACTTC. This codes for CATSRETQYF.

The chain combines TRBV30 with TRBJ2-1; D is possibly TRBD1 (5 bases). The CDR3 consists of 14 residues. Between the trimmed V and J ends, which lost 0 bases and 7 bases, there was a span of 13 bases. Germline V gene sequence: CDR1 GTSNPN, CDR2 SVGIG (reference sequence). In DNA form, the CDR3 reads TGTGCCTGGAGTGTACAGTCTGGGGCGAATGAGCAGTTCTTC. Its translation is CAWSVQSGANEQFF.

The chain joins TRBV10-3 to TRBJ2-7, with D tentatively TRBD1 (6 bases). The V end lost 9 bases, the J end lost 6 bases, and 15 bases lay between the germline ends. The CDR3 contains 12 residues. Germline lookup yields CDR1 ENHRY and CDR2 SYGVKD. The CDR3 region is CAIQPQGREQYF. CDR3 DNA: TGTGCCATTCAACCACAGGGCCGCGAGCAGTACTTC.

The CDR3 region is CASSEGTDQETQYF. The CDR3 nucleotides are TGCGCCAGCAGTGAGGGGACAGACCAAGAGACCCAGTACTTC. This chain joins TRBV10-2 and TRBJ2-5; 7 bases line up with TRBD1. CDR1 and CDR2 (germline): WSHSY, SAAADI. This CDR3 has 14 residues. V dropped 2 bases and J dropped 0; count of bases not matched to a gene: 0.

This clone occurred once. The J gene is TRBJ2-2, the V gene TRBV28, with 7 bases fitting TRBD1. The CDR3 sequence is 15 residues long. Trimming cost V 7 bases and J 4 bases; bases outside gene matches: 9. The germline V gene has CDR1 MDHEN and CDR2 SYDVKM. This CDR3 is CASIPGTASTGELFF. The CDR3 DNA follows: TGTGCCAGCATTCCTGGGACAGCGTCCACCGGGGAGCTGTTTTTT.

The chain has TRBV9 and TRBJ2-3, with 13 bases fitting TRBD2. The CDR3 extends over 19 amino acids. The V and J ends lost 3 bases and 2 bases, in that order; junction bases with no gene match: 12. Germline CDR1 is SGDLS and CDR2 is YYNGEE. The CDR3 DNA is TGTGCCAGCAGCGCCCGACTAGCGGGAGGAGGGGGTATCACAGATACGCAGTATTTT. Protein: CASSARLAGGGGITDTQYF. Combining the CDR3 with reference TRBV9 and TRBJ2-3 gives the whole variable domain DSGVTQTPKHLITATGQRVTLRCSPRSGDLSVYWYQQSLDQGLQFLIQYYNGEERAKGNILERFSAQQFPDLHSELNLSSLELGDSALYFCASSARLAGGGGITDTQYFGPGTRLTVL.

The chain has TRBV29-1 and TRBJ2-2, with 7 bases that match TRBD2. Per germline, CDR1 SQVTM and CDR2 ANQGSEA. V trimming: 5 bases; J trimming: 3 bases; junction bases outside the gene matches: 9. The CDR3 runs 15 residues. In nucleotides, the CDR3 is TGCAGCGTTTACGGAACTAGCGCATACACCGGGGAGCTGTTTTTT. Protein sequence: CSVYGTSAYTGELFF.

The J gene is TRBJ1-4, the V gene TRBV19, with 8 bases matching TRBD1. Trimming removed 7 bases from V and 0 bases from J; junction bases left unmatched: 4. Germline CDR1 and CDR2: LNHDA and SQIVND (reference sequence). This CDR3 spans 15 amino acids. The chain's CDR3 is CASNRGSATNEKLFF. CDR3 nucleotides: TGTGCCAGTAACAGGGGGTCCGCAACTAATGAAAAACTGTTTTTT.

On this clone: A junction boundary mismatches the germline segment, possibly from a read error. J is TRBJ2-2 and V is TRBV7-7, with D tentatively TRBD1 (6 bases). The CDR3 runs to 14 residues. CDR1 is SSHAT, CDR2 FNYEAQ, per germline (reference sequence). CDR3 bases: TGTGCTAGCAGCCTGACAGGGAACACCGGGGAGCTGTTTTTT. Translating it yields CASSLTGNTGELFF.

This clone turned up a few times. This rearrangement joins TRBV7-2 to TRBJ2-1; 9 positions agree with TRBD2. The trim removed 1 base at V and 9 bases at J, leaving 1 base unmatched. The germline V gene encodes CDR1 SGHTA and CDR2 FQGNSA. The CDR3 spans 13 residues. The CDR3 here is CASSLGLAAEQFF. The CDR3 DNA reads TGTGCCAGCAGCTTAGGACTAGCGGCTGAGCAGTTCTTC.

This rearrangement joins TRBV5-4 to TRBJ1-1; 7 nucleotides match TRBD1. This CDR3 has 13 residues. CDR1 and CDR2 (germline): SGHNT, YYREEE (reference sequence). The V gene end was trimmed by 3 bases and the J gene end by 5 bases; junction bases not matched to a gene: 4. DNA of the CDR3: TGTGCCAGCAGCTCTCAGGGGGGAACTGAAGCTTTCTTT. Protein product: CASSSQGGTEAFF.

The chain couples TRBV2 to TRBJ1-4, with TRBD1 as a possible D gene (6 bases). V was clipped by 7 bases and J by 5 bases, with 14 bases between them. Germline V gives CDR1 SNHLY, CDR2 FYNNEI. The CDR3 runs 14 residues. CDR3 protein: CASTLPQGNEKLFF. The DNA of the CDR3 is TGTGCCAGCACCCTTCCACAGGGAAATGAAAAACTGTTTTTT.

The chain has TRBV5-1 and TRBJ1-5; D is unresolved. The CDR3 contains 14 residues. Germline CDR1 is SGHRS and CDR2 is YFSETQ. Trimming took 4 bases from V and 11 from J, leaving 19 bases between them. This CDR3 is CASSPGDYTGAQHF. CDR3 nucleotide sequence: TGCGCCAGCAGCCCGGGTGACTACACCGGGGCCCAGCATTTT.

The chain recombines TRBV5-1 with TRBJ1-4, with D maybe TRBD1 (6 bases). The CDR3 runs to 16 residues. The germline V gene encodes CDR1 SGHRS and CDR2 YFSETQ. Deletions cut 0 bases from V and 5 bases from J, with 14 bases between. This CDR3 reads CASSLDSGTRNEKLFF. The CDR3 DNA sequence: TGCGCCAGCAGCTTGGATTCCGGGACAAGAAATGAAAAACTGTTTTTT.

The chain couples TRBV28 to TRBJ2-1, with 9 bases matching TRBD2. The CDR3 totals 15 residues. Germline CDR1 reads MDHEN; CDR2 reads SYDVKM. V was pared by 2 bases and J by 7 bases, with 6 bases of the junction left unmatched. DNA of the CDR3: TGTGCCAGCAGTTTACTAGCGGGAATTATGAATGAGCAGTTCTTC. It specifies CASSLLAGIMNEQFF.

The gene calls are TRBV5-1 and TRBJ2-7; 7 nucleotides match TRBD2. V shed 1 base and J 3 bases; nucleotides not matched to a gene: 7. This CDR3 has 15 residues. Germline lookup yields CDR1 SGHRS and CDR2 YFSETQ. In DNA, the CDR3 is TGCGCCAGCAGCTTGAGTCGGGAGGAGATCTACGAGCAGTACTTC. Protein product: CASSLSREEIYEQYF.

The chain is built from TRBV30 and TRBJ2-5, with 8 bases lining up with TRBD2. This CDR3 contains 12 residues. In germline, CDR1 is GTSNPN, CDR2 SVGIG (reference sequence). Losses at the gene ends were 5 bases for V and 5 bases for J; bases not matched to a gene: 4. As DNA, the CDR3 is TGTGCCTGGGCTCGGGGGGGGGAGACCCAGTACTTC. The encoded protein is CAWARGGETQYF.

The chain has TRBV6-5 and TRBJ2-7, with D perhaps matching TRBD2 (6 bases). The CDR3 is 16 amino acids. V lost 4 bases and J 0 bases, leaving 16 bases between the germline ends. CDR1 and CDR2 from the germline V gene are MNHEY and SVGAGI. The CDR3 DNA is TGTGCCAGCAGTTCAGGAGGGGCGGGTTTCTCCTACGAGCAGTACTTC. It encodes CASSSGGAGFSYEQYF.

V gene TRBV6-1 combines with J gene TRBJ2-5; D uncertain. There are 13 residues in the CDR3. Germline CDR1 reads MNHNS; CDR2 reads SASEGT. With 6 bases removed from V and 2 bases from J, the gap between germline ends came to 10 bases. The CDR3 spells CASSVQRQETQYF. CDR3 sequence (DNA): TGTGCCAGCAGCGTACAGAGACAAGAGACCCAGTACTTC.

This chain joins TRBV2 and TRBJ2-2; 8 nucleotides line up with TRBD1. Germline CDR1 SNHLY, CDR2 FYNNEI. This CDR3 has 17 amino acids. V trimming: 3 bases; J trimming: 3 bases; junction bases outside the gene matches: 9. The DNA of the CDR3 is TGTGCCAGCAGTGAGTTACCAGGGGGCAGCGACACCGGGGAGCTGTTTTTT. It encodes CASSELPGGSDTGELFF.

The rearrangement links TRBV28 to TRBJ2-7; D not certain. CDR1 MDHEN and CDR2 SYDVKM come from the germline V gene. The CDR3 runs 13 residues. With 3 bases removed from V and 3 bases from J, the gap between germline ends came to 9 bases. The CDR3 nucleotides are TGTGCCAGCAGTTTCCAAGTCTACTACGAGCAGTACTTC. Its translation is CASSFQVYYEQYF.

The rearrangement uses TRBV30 and TRBJ2-6, with D tentatively TRBD1 (5 bases). Trimming cost V 2 bases and J 2 bases, with 22 bases left between them. Germline V CDR1 and CDR2: GTSNPN, SVGIG (reference sequence). The CDR3 consists of 19 residues. The chain's CDR3 is CAWSSTGRFLRTGANVLTF. In DNA, the CDR3 is TGTGCCTGGAGTTCCACAGGACGGTTCCTCCGGACTGGGGCCAACGTCCTGACTTTC.

The chain links TRBV4-3 to TRBJ2-3; no clear D. Germline V lookup: CDR1 LGHNA, CDR2 YSLEER. The CDR3 covers 13 residues. V was cut by 0 bases and J by 5 bases, with 6 bases left in between. The chain's CDR3 is CASSQDWRDTQYF. The CDR3 DNA reads as TGCGCCAGCAGCCAAGATTGGAGAGATACGCAGTATTTT.

The chain couples TRBV29-1 to TRBJ2-2; 14 bases fit TRBD2. Losses at the gene ends were 7 bases for V and 3 bases for J; bases not matched to a gene: 4. This CDR3 is built from 15 residues. The germline V gene has CDR1 SQVTM and CDR2 ANQGSEA. In nucleotides, the CDR3 is TGCAGCGCCGGGGGACTAGCGGGAGACACCGGGGAGCTGTTTTTT. It translates to CSAGGLAGDTGELFF.

The sample holds a few counts of this clone. The chain links TRBV11-1 to TRBJ2-7, with TRBD2 matching over 7 bases. The CDR3 covers 15 residues. J lost 7 bases, V lost 4 bases, and 13 bases had no gene match. In germline, CDR1 is SGHAT, CDR2 FQDESV (reference sequence). CDR3: CASSSGLSPILEQYF. The CDR3 nucleotides are TGTGCCAGCAGCTCGGGACTATCCCCAATTTTGGAGCAGTACTTC.

In its sample, this clone was seen a few times. V usage is TRBV19 and J usage is TRBJ2-7; perhaps TRBD1 as D (6 bases). The CDR3 loop spans 14 amino acids. The V gene's germline CDR1 is LNHDA and CDR2 SQIVND (reference sequence). The V gene lost 5 bases and the J gene lost 0 bases, with 11 bases spanning the gap. The DNA of the CDR3 is TGTGCCAGTAGTGCTACCAGGGGCTCCTACGAGCAGTACTTC. It specifies CASSATRGSYEQYF.